This T cell receptor beta chain was recorded in a study of blood T cell repertoires in COVID-19 (dated by TCRdb to 2018 to 2020). A note on the overall study: Samples covering the acute and convalescent phases of COVID-19 were provided by collaborators in the United States, Italy and Spain. The sample metadata nearly always contained a de-identified subject ID, COVID-19 status, age in years and sex. HLA class I and class II types, where available, came from metadata supplied by the sample provider rather than from assay-based typing. Samples were obtained from the ongoing ImmuneRACE study (first 160 participants) and from 1,254 subjects provided by 6 global collaborators. The dataset comprised deeply sampled blood TCRbeta repertoires from subjects exposed to, actively infected with, or recovered from COVID-19. The repertoires were released in a freely available public database intended as a resource for research on the immune response to SARS-CoV-2. The prospective study material was composed of cDNA or gDNA derived from T cells, B-cell-depleted T cells, or PBMCs.

The paper's findings and limits, for the study overall: The quantity of clinical and demographic metadata differed by source and by participant and was supplied without curation.

A second Seattle source provided samples from volunteer blood donors who had recovered from COVID-19. Each collaborating institution followed its own protocols to collect whole blood in K2EDTA tubes. Collaborator samples were shipped for TCRbeta analysis as frozen whole blood, isolated PBMCs, or DNA extracted from either sample type. This clone occurred once. Its recognized antigen is unknown. No base-level quality is on record; no much larger clone is a single base apart. TCRbeta CDR3 regions were amplified from genomic DNA using the immunoSEQ Assay, a bias-controlled multiplex PCR. The published analysis was carried out like this. The number of nucleated cells in each sample was estimated by amplification of reference gene primers within the assay. Sequence reads were collapsed and filtered to measure the absolute abundance of every unique TCRbeta CDR3 rearrangement. For each sample, productive Simpson clonality was calculated as the square root of Simpson's diversity index over productive rearrangements. TCRdb mirrors the immuneACCESS table, restricted to in-frame sequences. Some clones are absent from its copies; in checked studies, under half trace to an unresolved V gene, and the reason for the others is unknown. V, J and clone size derive from that table, while D and trimming were established from the DNA sequence. For this sample there are about 240,000 clones; under 85% appear just once. Jointly, the top ten make up 1.5% to 2% of the sample.

The junction shows trimming of 0 bases on V and 1 base on J, plus 7 bases between the germline ends. Taken from the germline V gene, the CDR1 and CDR2 loops are SGHRS and YFSETQ. The CDR3, cysteine through phenylalanine, is 14 amino acids long. Only the CDR3 DNA stays, 42 bases, in frame from base 1. This TCR came from a man aged 30 to 39 who had recovered from COVID-19. The specimen was peripheral blood. This sequence uses TRBV5-1 and TRBJ1-1, with the D gene too uncertain to name. The DNA sequence is as follows: TGCGCCAGCAGCTTGGCGACTTGGAACACTGAAGCTTTCTTT. This codes for CASSLATWNTEAFF.